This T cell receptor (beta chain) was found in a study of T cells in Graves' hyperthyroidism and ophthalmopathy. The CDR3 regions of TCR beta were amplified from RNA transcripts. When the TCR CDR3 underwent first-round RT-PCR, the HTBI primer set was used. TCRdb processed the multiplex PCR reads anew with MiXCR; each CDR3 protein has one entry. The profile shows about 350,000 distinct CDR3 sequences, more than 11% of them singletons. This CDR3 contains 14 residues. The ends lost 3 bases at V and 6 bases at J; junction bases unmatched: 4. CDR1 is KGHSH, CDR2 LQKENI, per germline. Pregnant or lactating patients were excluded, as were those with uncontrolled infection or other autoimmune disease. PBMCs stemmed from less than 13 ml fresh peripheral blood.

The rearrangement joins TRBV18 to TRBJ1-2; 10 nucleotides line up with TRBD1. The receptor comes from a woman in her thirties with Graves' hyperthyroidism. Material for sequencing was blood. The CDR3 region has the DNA TGTGCCAGCTCACCCTCCGGGACAGGGGATGGCTACACCTTC. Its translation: CASSPSGTGDGYTF.